These T cell receptor beta chains were read from a single sample in a study of cytomegalovirus exposure and HLA in healthy donors. The protocol was immunoSEQ multiplex PCR, while the TCRdb copy is restricted to in-frame clones and leaves out a portion. The data show around 150,000 clones, around 77% seen once. The source material was PBMCs. All receptors derive from a man younger than 40 in good health and CMV-seronegative. The CDR3 runs from the conserved cysteine through the conserved F or W. Each record gives: V gene, D gene, clone size, J gene, CDR3 DNA, CDR3 protein. D genes are given only for firm matches. Some rows have no size entry. The others give once, few or many, or a class for an expanded clone.

v_gene: TRBV13; d_gene: .; abundance: .; j_gene: TRBJ2-5; CDR3nt: TGTGCCAGCAGCTACGGACACGCGGAGACCCAGTACTTC; CDR3aa: CASSYGHAETQYF
v_gene: TRBV18; d_gene: .; abundance: once; j_gene: TRBJ2-5; CDR3nt: TGTGCCAGCTCACTGACAGCTCAAGAGACCCAGTACTTC; CDR3aa: CASSLTAQETQYF
v_gene: TRBV28; d_gene: .; abundance: .; j_gene: TRBJ1-4; CDR3nt: TGTGCCAGTAGTGGGGGCCTGACTAATGAAAAACTGTTTTTT; CDR3aa: CASSGGLTNEKLFF
v_gene: TRBV21-1; d_gene: .; abundance: .; j_gene: TRBJ2-1; CDR3nt: TGTGCCAGCAGCAAAATTTCCCTAGAAGAGTTCTTC; CDR3aa: CASSKISLEEFF
v_gene: TRBV27; d_gene: .; abundance: .; j_gene: TRBJ1-5; CDR3nt: TGTGCCAGCAGTCCAGGATACAATCAGCCCCAGCATTTT; CDR3aa: CASSPGYNQPQHF
v_gene: TRBV30; d_gene: .; abundance: .; j_gene: TRBJ2-5; CDR3nt: TGTGCCTGGACTAAACGGGTACAAGAGACCCAGTACTTC; CDR3aa: CAWTKRVQETQYF
v_gene: TRBV6-1; d_gene: .; abundance: .; j_gene: TRBJ1-2; CDR3nt: TGTGCCAGCAGTGAATGGGCTATCTATGGCTACACCTTC; CDR3aa: CASSEWAIYGYTF
v_gene: TRBV4-2; d_gene: TRBD2; abundance: .; j_gene: TRBJ2-5; CDR3nt: TGTGCCAGCAGCCGAGGAGCGACTAGCGGGGCTCAAGAGACCCAGTACTTC; CDR3aa: CASSRGATSGAQETQYF
v_gene: TRBV11-2; d_gene: TRBD2; abundance: .; j_gene: TRBJ2-3; CDR3nt: TGTGCCAGCAGCTGGGCCCAGGCGGGGGTAGATACGCAGTATTTT; CDR3aa: CASSWAQAGVDTQYF
v_gene: TRBV6-1; d_gene: TRBD2; abundance: .; j_gene: TRBJ2-5; CDR3nt: TGTGCCAGCTGGAAATACCCGGGACTAGGAGAGACCCAGTACTTC; CDR3aa: CASWKYPGLGETQYF
v_gene: TRBV27; d_gene: .; abundance: few; j_gene: TRBJ1-2; CDR3nt: TGTGCCAGCAGTTCTGGCCAGAACTATGGCTACACCTTC; CDR3aa: CASSSGQNYGYTF
v_gene: TRBV10-3; d_gene: .; abundance: .; j_gene: TRBJ2-7; CDR3nt: TGTGCCATCAGTCGAGGCGGGTCCCCTCTCCCCTACGAGCAGTACTTC; CDR3aa: CAISRGGSPLPYEQYF
v_gene: TRBV2; d_gene: .; abundance: .; j_gene: TRBJ2-3; CDR3nt: TGTGCCAGCAGTGATTTAATACTAGAGAGCACAGATACGCAGTATTTT; CDR3aa: CASSDLILESTDTQYF
v_gene: TRBV21-1; d_gene: .; abundance: few; j_gene: TRBJ2-7; CDR3nt: TGTGCCAGCAGCAATCAGGTAAACAGGGTGGGCGAGCAGTACTTC; CDR3aa: CASSNQVNRVGEQYF
v_gene: TRBV5-8; d_gene: .; abundance: .; j_gene: TRBJ1-1; CDR3nt: TGTGCCAGCAGCTTGGAAGGGGTTAGAGCTTTCTTT; CDR3aa: CASSLEGVRAFF
v_gene: TRBV5-1; d_gene: .; abundance: .; j_gene: TRBJ1-5; CDR3nt: TGCGCCAGCAGCTTGGTCGGGTCCCCCAATCAGCCCCAGCATTTT; CDR3aa: CASSLVGSPNQPQHF
v_gene: TRBV7-9; d_gene: .; abundance: .; j_gene: TRBJ2-2; CDR3nt: TGTGCCAACCTCCGACTAGACAAAGGGGAGCTGTTTTTT; CDR3aa: CANLRLDKGELFF
v_gene: TRBV5-8; d_gene: TRBD1; abundance: .; j_gene: TRBJ1-1; CDR3nt: TGTGCCAGCAGCTTCGGACAGGGACGGACTGAAGCTTTCTTT; CDR3aa: CASSFGQGRTEAFF
v_gene: TRBV28; d_gene: .; abundance: .; j_gene: TRBJ2-1; CDR3nt: TGTGCCAGCAGTGGACCCGGAGGGGTCTACAATGAGCAGTTCTTC; CDR3aa: CASSGPGGVYNEQFF
v_gene: TRBV7-6; d_gene: TRBD2; abundance: .; j_gene: TRBJ2-5; CDR3nt: TGTGCCAGCAGCCCCGGGGGGGGCGGAGAGACCCAGTACTTC; CDR3aa: CASSPGGGGETQYF
v_gene: TRBV7-8; d_gene: TRBD2; abundance: few; j_gene: TRBJ2-7; CDR3nt: TGTGCCAGCAGCTTAGTTGGGGGGGGAACCTACGAGCAGTACTTC; CDR3aa: CASSLVGGGTYEQYF
v_gene: TRBV10-1; d_gene: TRBD1; abundance: few; j_gene: TRBJ2-3; CDR3nt: TGCGCCAGCAAAAGGGACAGGGTAGCAGATACGCAGTATTTT; CDR3aa: CASKRDRVADTQYF
v_gene: TRBV19; d_gene: .; abundance: many; j_gene: TRBJ1-3; CDR3nt: TGTGCCAGTAGTATCATTTCAGGGTCTGGAAACACCATATATTTT; CDR3aa: CASSIISGSGNTIYF
v_gene: TRBV7-9; d_gene: TRBD1; abundance: .; j_gene: TRBJ1-1; CDR3nt: TGTGCCAGCAGCCGAGGGACAGGGGGCGGCCACACTGAAGCTTTCTTT; CDR3aa: CASSRGTGGGHTEAFF
v_gene: TRBV27; d_gene: .; abundance: .; j_gene: TRBJ1-1; CDR3nt: TGTGCCAGCAGTTCCCAATTAGGCGGTGAAGCTTTCTTT; CDR3aa: CASSSQLGGEAFF
v_gene: TRBV7-3; d_gene: TRBD2; abundance: .; j_gene: TRBJ2-1; CDR3nt: TGTGCCAGCAGCTTAATGGGCGGGGGATCCTACAATGAGCAGTTCTTC; CDR3aa: CASSLMGGGSYNEQFF
v_gene: TRBV4-1; d_gene: TRBD1; abundance: .; j_gene: TRBJ1-6; CDR3nt: TGCGCCAGCAGCCATCCCGGGACAGGGAATTCACCCCTCCACTTT; CDR3aa: CASSHPGTGNSPLHF